The T cell receptor beta chain under discussion was sequenced for a study of blood T cells in healthy people across ages. Findings and caveats of the study: The diversity estimates, figures obtained from one million T cells, were considered underestimates. In older individuals, TCR beta diversity per million T cells was lower, falling roughly linearly with age.

Individuals who donated were healthy Caucasians from Russia aged about 6 to 95. A second PCR of 7 to 11 cycles used a sample-barcoded 5' primer and a J-beta primer mix. Every cDNA molecule carried a tag from a template-switch adaptor bearing 12 random nucleotides. TCRdb reprocessed the 5' RACE reads via MiXCR and lists one record per CDR3 protein. The table has 540,000 or so distinct CDR3 sequences, around 50% seen once. Germline lookup yields CDR1 SGHRS and CDR2 YFSETQ. Trimming removed 4 bases at V and 2 bases at J, with 13 bases between. CDR3 size: 14 residues. This clonotype was seen only a few times. Its specificity is unknown.

Sequenced material: blood. The rearrangement uses TRBV5-1 and TRBJ2-7, with a possible D match to TRBD1 (5 bases). This TCR derives from a man older than 75 in good health. This CDR3 is CASSRTSVTYEQYF. The CDR3 DNA reads as TGCGCCAGCAGCCGGACAAGCGTCACCTACGAGCAGTACTTC. The full variable domain, in which reference TRBV5-1 and TRBJ2-7 provide the parts outside the CDR3, is KAGVTQTPRYLIKTRGQQVTLSCSPISGHRSVSWYQQTPGQGLQFLFEYFSETQRNKGNFPGRFSGRQFSNSRSEMNVSTLELGDSALYLCASSRTSVTYEQYFGPGTRLTVT.